These 25 T cell receptor beta chains were all obtained from the same sample, sequenced in a study of T cell repertoires in cytomegalovirus infection. These receptors' antigens are unknown. Using its own MiXCR run on the reads, TCRdb lists one record per CDR3 protein. The sample shows some 700,000 distinct CDR3 sequences, 30% to 35% of them seen only once. The sequences come from cultured PBMCs, collected from culture after CMV antigen stimulation. The receptors come from a human donor in good health (CMV status not recorded). Some clones in this sample may be carry-over from other donors' samples.

The gene calls are TRBV19 and TRBJ2-1, with 11 bases fitting TRBD2. Losses at the gene ends were 10 bases for V and 6 bases for J; bases not matched to a gene: 11. Germline V lookup: CDR1 LNHDA, CDR2 SQIVND (reference sequence). This CDR3 has 15 residues. Here the CDR3 reads CATYNLAGGRNEQFF. Written as DNA, the CDR3 is TGTGCCACCTACAACTTAGCGGGAGGGCGCAATGAGCAGTTCTTC.

This clonotype was counted only a few times. CDR3 loop: CSATLAVLADTQYF. Written as DNA, the CDR3 is TGCAGTGCTACACTAGCGGTACTCGCAGATACGCAGTATTTT. The chain combines TRBV20-1 with TRBJ2-3, with 8 bases fitting TRBD2. The CDR3 has 14 amino acids. The trim removed 4 bases at V and 4 bases at J, leaving 7 bases unmatched. Germline loops: CDR1 DFQATT, CDR2 SNEGSKA (reference sequence).

V is TRBV12-3 or TRBV12-4 and J is TRBJ2-1, with D maybe TRBD2 (6 bases). The CDR3 consists of 14 residues. Trimming shortened V by 6 bases and J by 0 bases, and 9 bases separated the two germline ends. The CDR3 loop reads CASSQEGSYNEQFF. DNA of the CDR3: TGTGCCAGCAGCCAGGAGGGCTCCTACAATGAGCAGTTCTTC.

This chain uses TRBV12-3 or TRBV12-4 with TRBJ1-3, with unresolved D. The length of the CDR3 is 12 residues. V shed 8 bases and J shed 0 bases, with 5 bases lying between them. CDR3 residues: CASGLSGNTIYF. The CDR3 bases are TGTGCCAGCGGTCTCTCTGGAAACACCATATATTTT.

This clonotype was observed at least ten times. V gene TRBV7-2 combines with J gene TRBJ2-4, with D possibly being TRBD2 (5 bases). V lost 1 base to trimming and J lost 6 bases, with 13 bases between them. Germline V CDR1 and CDR2: SGHTA, FQGNSA. CDR3 length equals 15 residues. The CDR3 spells CASSLVVGEGNIQYF. The CDR3 region has the DNA TGTGCCAGCAGCTTAGTAGTGGGCGAGGGAAACATTCAGTACTTC.

This clonotype was detected many times. The chain couples TRBV7-2 to TRBJ2-3; no clear D. CDR1 is SGHTA and CDR2 is FQGNSA in the germline V gene. Trimming took 4 bases from V and 6 from J, leaving 8 bases between them. The CDR3 has 12 residues. The CDR3 region has the DNA TGTGCCAGCAGCTCAAGGGCCGATACGCAGTATTTT. Amino acid sequence: CASSSRADTQYF.

This clonotype has more than one count but fewer than ten. J is TRBJ1-5 and V is TRBV27; D ambiguous. This CDR3 comprises 13 residues. Germline V gives CDR1 MNHEY, CDR2 SMNVEV (reference sequence). Trimming took 3 bases from V and 7 from J, leaving 10 bases between them. The CDR3 region has the DNA TGTGCCAGCAGTTTGAGGGCTTTGCAGCCCCAGCATTTT. Protein sequence: CASSLRALQPQHF.

This clonotype has a count of ten or more. The chain is built from TRBV7-8 and TRBJ1-3, with TRBD1 matching 9 bases. The CDR3 sequence is 18 residues long. Germline V gene data show CDR1 as SGHVS and CDR2 as FQNEAQ. The V segment lost 3 bases and the J segment 0 bases; nucleotides outside the gene matches: 9. The DNA for the CDR3 is TGTGCCAGCAGCTTTCAATTCGGGACAGGGAGCTCTGGAAACACCATATATTTT. This encodes CASSFQFGTGSSGNTIYF.

This clonotype was counted a few times. The gene calls are TRBV7-2 and TRBJ2-4, with TRBD2 matching over 7 bases. The CDR3 runs to 15 residues. Per the germline V gene, CDR1 is SGHTA and CDR2 is FQGNSA. V lost 3 bases to trimming and J lost 2 bases; unmatched junction nucleotides: 4. The CDR3 nucleotides read TGTGCCAGCAGCTTGAGCGGGATGACCAAAAACATTCAGTACTTC. Protein: CASSLSGMTKNIQYF.

The gene calls are TRBV28 and TRBJ2-1; TRBD2 agrees at 7 bases. Germline assignment: CDR1 MDHEN and CDR2 SYDVKM. This CDR3 is built from 15 residues. Trimming cost V 5 bases and J 5 bases; bases outside gene matches: 9. CDR3 nucleotide sequence: TGTGCCAGCAGTACGAGCGGGATTGTCAACAATGAGCAGTTCTTC. It is translated as CASSTSGIVNNEQFF.

In this sample, this clonotype turned up many times. In DNA form, the CDR3 reads TGTGCCAGCAGCTTCACAGGGAGGAAGTATGGCTACACCTTC. As protein: CASSFTGRKYGYTF. The V gene is TRBV7-8, the J gene TRBJ1-2, with TRBD1 as a possible D gene (6 bases). Trimming stripped 3 bases from V and 5 bases from J, with 13 bases between. CDR1 is SGHVS, CDR2 FQNEAQ, per germline. This CDR3 has 14 amino acids.

The chain joins TRBV12-3 or TRBV12-4 to TRBJ2-1; possibly TRBD1 for D (5 bases). The CDR3 has 17 amino acids. Trimming cost V 6 bases and J 8 bases, with 26 bases left between them. For the CDR3, the DNA is TGTGCCAGCAGCCGGGTGAAGGGGCTTCAACTCATACATGAGCAGTTCTTC. Its translation is CASSRVKGLQLIHEQFF.

The sample holds a few counts of this clonotype. The V call is TRBV28, the J call TRBJ2-7; D remains ambiguous. The CDR3 is made up of 14 amino acids. Trimming removed 3 bases at V and 2 bases at J, with 11 bases between. CDR1 and CDR2 (germline): MDHEN, SYDVKM. CDR3 DNA sequence: TGTGCCAGCAGTTTCCGACGGCGTGCCTACGAGCAGTACTTC. It translates to CASSFRRRAYEQYF.

The V gene is TRBV7-2, the J gene TRBJ2-7; D is perhaps TRBD2 (5 bases). V shed 7 bases and J shed 6 bases, with 10 bases lying between them. Germline V gene sequence: CDR1 SGHTA, CDR2 FQGNSA. The CDR3 runs to 11 residues. CDR3 DNA sequence: TGTGCCAGCACGGGGTTCGGCGAGCAGTACTTC. Protein product: CASTGFGEQYF.

The chain couples TRBV19 to TRBJ1-1; D is unresolved. Deletions cut 2 bases from V and 5 bases from J, with 9 bases between. The CDR3 has 13 amino acids. The V gene's germline CDR1 is LNHDA and CDR2 SQIVND (reference sequence). CDR3 loop: CASSIISGTEAFF. The CDR3 DNA reads TGTGCCAGTAGTATAATATCCGGGACTGAAGCTTTCTTT.

The V gene is TRBV2, the J gene TRBJ2-3, with D tentatively TRBD1 or TRBD2 (5 bases each). The CDR3 runs 14 residues. The V end lost 7 bases, the J end lost 6 bases, and 17 bases lay between the germline ends. Germline CDR1 SNHLY, CDR2 FYNNEI. The CDR3 DNA sequence: TGTGCCAGCATGGACAAGGGACGTCATGATACGCAGTATTTT. Encoded protein: CASMDKGRHDTQYF.

This clonotype was observed a few times. This chain connects TRBV29-1 to TRBJ1-1, with D possibly being TRBD1 (5 bases). The ends were cut back, 7 bases at V and 1 base at J, with 10 bases in the middle. Germline-derived CDR1 and CDR2 are SQVTM and ANQGSEA. The length of the CDR3 is 12 residues. The CDR3: CSAGTPNTEAFF. In DNA form, the CDR3 reads TGCAGCGCTGGGACCCCGAACACTGAAGCTTTCTTT.

For the CDR3, the DNA is TGCGCCAGCAGCTTGGTGCCCCCTAATGAAAAACTGTTTTTT. Translation: CASSLVPPNEKLFF. The V and J genes are TRBV5-1 and TRBJ1-4; no definite D call. Looked up from germline, CDR1 is SGHRS and CDR2 is YFSETQ. Trimming stripped 0 bases from V and 3 bases from J, with 6 bases between. CDR3 length: 14 residues.

The table lists this clonotype with a count of one. The V and J genes are TRBV5-1 and TRBJ2-1, with 8 bases matching TRBD1. CDR1 is SGHRS, CDR2 YFSETQ, per germline. Losses at the gene ends were 3 bases for V and 5 bases for J; bases not matched to a gene: 10. This CDR3 has 16 residues. The CDR3: CASSSTGQGVNNEQFF. CDR3 sequence (DNA): TGCGCCAGCAGCTCGACTGGACAGGGAGTAAACAATGAGCAGTTCTTC. The full variable domain, with the rest looked up from reference TRBV5-1 and TRBJ2-1, is KAGVTQTPRYLIKTRGQQVTLSCSPISGHRSVSWYQQTPGQGLQFLFEYFSETQRNKGNFPGRFSGRQFSNSRSEMNVSTLELGDSALYLCASSSTGQGVNNEQFFGPGTRLTVL.

The gene calls are TRBV12-3 or TRBV12-4 and TRBJ2-5, with 7 bases lining up with TRBD2. After removal of 6 bases from V and 5 bases from J, the junction contained 12 bases not matched to a gene. The CDR3 sequence is 15 residues long. The CDR3: CASSLRQLGGETQYF. The CDR3 region has the DNA TGTGCCAGCAGCCTCCGACAGTTGGGGGGGGAGACCCAGTACTTC.

This clonotype has just a few counts. This chain connects TRBV4-1 to TRBJ2-7, with TRBD2 identical over 10 bases. Germline V gene sequence: CDR1 MGHRA, CDR2 YSYEKL. The ends lost 1 base at V and 0 bases at J; junction bases unmatched: 3. The length of the CDR3 is 16 residues. The CDR3 DNA reads as TGCGCCAGCAGCCAAGGAGCGGGAGGGAACTCCTACGAGCAGTACTTC. As protein: CASSQGAGGNSYEQYF.

In this sample, this clonotype turned up many times. CDR3 residues: CASSSRTGVQETQYF. For the CDR3, the DNA is TGTGCCAGCAGCTCCAGGACAGGGGTACAAGAGACCCAGTACTTC. The rearrangement links TRBV7-8 to TRBJ2-5; the match to TRBD1 covers 9 bases. This CDR3 has 15 amino acids. Germline V CDR1 and CDR2: SGHVS, FQNEAQ. Trimming took 4 bases from V and 2 from J; bases not matched to a gene: 5.

The V gene is TRBV7-8, the J gene TRBJ2-5, with D perhaps matching TRBD2 (6 bases). In germline, CDR1 is SGHVS, CDR2 FQNEAQ. Between the trimmed V and J ends, which lost 2 bases and 3 bases, there was a span of 10 bases. This CDR3 is built from 14 residues. CDR3 amino acids: CASSLRAGKETQYF. The DNA for the CDR3 is TGTGCCAGCAGCTTAAGAGCGGGTAAAGAGACCCAGTACTTC.

The chain has TRBV9 and TRBJ2-1; D uncertain. CDR3 length equals 13 residues. The germline gives CDR1 SGDLS, CDR2 YYNGEE. Trimming shortened V by 1 base and J by 6 bases, and 8 bases separated the two germline ends. The CDR3 reads CASSVTGSNEQFF. The CDR3 bases are TGTGCCAGCAGCGTAACGGGTTCCAATGAGCAGTTCTTC.

This chain uses TRBV20-1 with TRBJ2-3; TRBD2 matches 9 bases. The V segment lost 7 bases and the J segment 3 bases; nucleotides outside the gene matches: 11. CDR1 and CDR2 from the germline V gene are DFQATT and SNEGSKA (reference sequence). The CDR3 has 15 amino acids. CDR3: CSGGGGAGLTDTQYF. Written as DNA, the CDR3 is TGCAGTGGGGGCGGGGGGGCTGGATTGACAGATACGCAGTATTTT.